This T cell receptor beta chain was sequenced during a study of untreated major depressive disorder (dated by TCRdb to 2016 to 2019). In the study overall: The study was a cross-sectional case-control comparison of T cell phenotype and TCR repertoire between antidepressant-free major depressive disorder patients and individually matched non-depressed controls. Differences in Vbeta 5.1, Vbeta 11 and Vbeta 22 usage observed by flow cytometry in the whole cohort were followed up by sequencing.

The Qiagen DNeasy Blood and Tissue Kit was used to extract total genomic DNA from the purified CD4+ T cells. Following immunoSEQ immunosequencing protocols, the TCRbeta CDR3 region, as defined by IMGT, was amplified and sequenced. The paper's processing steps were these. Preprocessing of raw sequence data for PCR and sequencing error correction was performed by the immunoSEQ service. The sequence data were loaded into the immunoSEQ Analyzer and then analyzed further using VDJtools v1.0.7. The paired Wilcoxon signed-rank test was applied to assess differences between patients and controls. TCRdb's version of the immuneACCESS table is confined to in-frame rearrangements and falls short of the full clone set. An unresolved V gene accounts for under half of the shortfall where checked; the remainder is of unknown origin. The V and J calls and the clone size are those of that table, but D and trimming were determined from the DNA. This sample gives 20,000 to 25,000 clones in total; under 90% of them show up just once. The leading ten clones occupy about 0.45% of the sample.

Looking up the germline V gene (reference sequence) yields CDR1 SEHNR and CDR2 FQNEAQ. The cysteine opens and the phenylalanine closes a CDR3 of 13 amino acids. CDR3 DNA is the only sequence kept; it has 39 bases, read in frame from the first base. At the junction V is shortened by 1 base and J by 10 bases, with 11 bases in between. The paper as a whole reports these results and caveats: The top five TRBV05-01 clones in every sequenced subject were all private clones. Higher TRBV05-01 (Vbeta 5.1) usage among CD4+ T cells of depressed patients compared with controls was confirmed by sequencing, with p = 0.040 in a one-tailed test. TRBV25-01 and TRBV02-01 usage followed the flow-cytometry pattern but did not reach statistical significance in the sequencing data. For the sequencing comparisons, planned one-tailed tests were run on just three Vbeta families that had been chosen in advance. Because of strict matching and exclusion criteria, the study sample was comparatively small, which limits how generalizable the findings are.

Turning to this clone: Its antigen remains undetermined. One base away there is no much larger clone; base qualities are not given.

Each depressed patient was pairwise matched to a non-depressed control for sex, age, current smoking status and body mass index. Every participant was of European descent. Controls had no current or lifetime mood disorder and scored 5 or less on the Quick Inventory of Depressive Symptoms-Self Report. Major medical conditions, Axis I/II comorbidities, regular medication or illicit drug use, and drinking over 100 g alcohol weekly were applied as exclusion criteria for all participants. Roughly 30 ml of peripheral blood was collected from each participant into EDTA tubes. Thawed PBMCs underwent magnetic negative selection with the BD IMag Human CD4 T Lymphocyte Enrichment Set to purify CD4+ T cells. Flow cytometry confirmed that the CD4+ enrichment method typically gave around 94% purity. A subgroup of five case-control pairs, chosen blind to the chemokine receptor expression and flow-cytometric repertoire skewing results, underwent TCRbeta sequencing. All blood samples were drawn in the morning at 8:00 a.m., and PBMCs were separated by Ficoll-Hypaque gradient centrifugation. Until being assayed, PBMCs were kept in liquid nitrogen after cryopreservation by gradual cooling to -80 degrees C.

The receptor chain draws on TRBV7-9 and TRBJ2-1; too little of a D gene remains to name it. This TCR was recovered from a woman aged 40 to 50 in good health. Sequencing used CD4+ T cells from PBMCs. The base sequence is TGTGCCAGCAGCTTAGTACTACCAGGAGAGCAGTTCTTC. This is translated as CASSLVLPGEQFF.